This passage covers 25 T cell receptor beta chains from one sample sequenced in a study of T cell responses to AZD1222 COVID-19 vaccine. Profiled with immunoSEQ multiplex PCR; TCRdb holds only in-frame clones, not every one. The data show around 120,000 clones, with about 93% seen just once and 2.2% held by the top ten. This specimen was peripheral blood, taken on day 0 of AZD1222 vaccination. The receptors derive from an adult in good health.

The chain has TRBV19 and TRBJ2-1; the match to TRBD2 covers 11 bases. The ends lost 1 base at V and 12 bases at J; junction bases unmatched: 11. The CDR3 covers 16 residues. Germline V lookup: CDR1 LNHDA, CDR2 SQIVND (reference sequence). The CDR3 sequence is CASSIGRYSGRVLQFF. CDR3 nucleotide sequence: TGTGCCAGTAGTATAGGGAGATATAGCGGGAGGGTCTTGCAGTTCTTC.

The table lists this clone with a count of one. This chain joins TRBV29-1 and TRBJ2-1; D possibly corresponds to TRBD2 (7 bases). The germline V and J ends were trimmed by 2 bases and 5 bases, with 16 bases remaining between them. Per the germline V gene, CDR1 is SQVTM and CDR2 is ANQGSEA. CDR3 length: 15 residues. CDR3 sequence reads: CSVERGEGTDNEQFF. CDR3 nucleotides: TGCAGCGTTGAAAGGGGGGAGGGGACCGACAATGAGCAGTTCTTC.

Here the CDR3 reads CASSLAGATEAFF. The CDR3 bases are TGCGCCAGCAGCTTGGCAGGGGCCACTGAAGCTTTCTTT. This chain uses TRBV5-1 with TRBJ1-1; D might be TRBD1 (6 bases). Germline CDR1 reads SGHRS; CDR2 reads YFSETQ. Trimming left V 0 bases short and J 4 bases short, with 7 bases between. CDR3 length equals 13 residues.

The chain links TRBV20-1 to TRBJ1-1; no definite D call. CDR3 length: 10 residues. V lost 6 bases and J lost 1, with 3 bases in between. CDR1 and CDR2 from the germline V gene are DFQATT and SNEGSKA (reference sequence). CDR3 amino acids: CSATNTEAFF. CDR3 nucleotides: TGCAGTGCGACGAACACTGAAGCTTTCTTT.

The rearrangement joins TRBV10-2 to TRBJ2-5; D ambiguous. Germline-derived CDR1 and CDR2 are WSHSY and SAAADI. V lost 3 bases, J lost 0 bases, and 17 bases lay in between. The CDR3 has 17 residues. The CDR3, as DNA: TGCGCCAGCAGTGACCCAAGAAACACACGGTACCAAGAGACCCAGTACTTC. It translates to CASSDPRNTRYQETQYF.

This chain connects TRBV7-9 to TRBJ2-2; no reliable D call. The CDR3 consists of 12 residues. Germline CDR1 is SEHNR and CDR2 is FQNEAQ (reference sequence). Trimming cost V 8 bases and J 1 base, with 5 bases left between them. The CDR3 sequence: CASSENTGELFF. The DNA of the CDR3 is TGTGCCAGCTCGGAGAACACCGGGGAGCTGTTTTTT.

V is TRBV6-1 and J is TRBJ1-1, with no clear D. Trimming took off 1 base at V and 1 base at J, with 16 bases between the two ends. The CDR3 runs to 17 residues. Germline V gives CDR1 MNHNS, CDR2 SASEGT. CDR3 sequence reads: CASSEERGGQPNTEAFF. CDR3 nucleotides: TGTGCCAGCAGTGAAGAAAGAGGTGGGCAGCCGAACACTGAAGCTTTCTTT.

The CDR3 loop is CASSMGAGNNYGYTF. The CDR3 nucleotides read TGTGCCAGCTCCATGGGGGCAGGGAACAACTATGGCTACACCTTC. The J gene is TRBJ1-2, the V gene TRBV6-5; a possible D gene is TRBD1 (6 bases). Trimming cost V 8 bases and J 2 bases, with 18 bases left between them. Germline V gene lookup returns CDR1 MNHEY and CDR2 SVGAGI. This CDR3 contains 15 residues.

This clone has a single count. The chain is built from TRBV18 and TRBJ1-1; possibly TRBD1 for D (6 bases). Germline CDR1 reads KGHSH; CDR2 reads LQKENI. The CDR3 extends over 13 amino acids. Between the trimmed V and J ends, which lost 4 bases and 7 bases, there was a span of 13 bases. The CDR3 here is CASSLREGGEAFF. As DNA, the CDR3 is TGTGCCAGCTCACTCAGGGAGGGGGGTGAAGCTTTCTTT.

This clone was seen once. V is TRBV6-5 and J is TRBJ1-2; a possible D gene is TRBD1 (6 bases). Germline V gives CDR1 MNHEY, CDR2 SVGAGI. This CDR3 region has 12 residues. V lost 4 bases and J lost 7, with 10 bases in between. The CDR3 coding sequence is TGTGCCAGCAGTTTTGAGGGGGGTGGCTACACCTTC. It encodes CASSFEGGGYTF.

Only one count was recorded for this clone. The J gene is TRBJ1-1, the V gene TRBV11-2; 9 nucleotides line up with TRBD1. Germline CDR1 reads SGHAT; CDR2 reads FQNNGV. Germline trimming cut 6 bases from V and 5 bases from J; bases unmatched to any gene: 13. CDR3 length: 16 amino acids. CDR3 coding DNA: TGTGCCAGCAGATCGGGACAGGGTAAATTGGGAACTGAAGCTTTCTTT. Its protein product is CASRSGQGKLGTEAFF.

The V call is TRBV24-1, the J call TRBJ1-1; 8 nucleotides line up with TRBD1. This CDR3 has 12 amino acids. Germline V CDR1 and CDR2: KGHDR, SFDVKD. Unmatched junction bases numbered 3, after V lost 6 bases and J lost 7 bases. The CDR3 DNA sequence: TGTGCCACCAGTCTCACAGGGGGTGAAGCTTTCTTT. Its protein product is CATSLTGGEAFF.

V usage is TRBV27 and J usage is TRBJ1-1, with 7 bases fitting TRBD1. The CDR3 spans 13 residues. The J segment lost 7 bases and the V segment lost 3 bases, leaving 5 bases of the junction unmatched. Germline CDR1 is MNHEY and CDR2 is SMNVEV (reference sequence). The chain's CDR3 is CASSFRQGGEAFF. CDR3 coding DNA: TGTGCCAGCAGTTTCCGACAGGGAGGTGAAGCTTTCTTT.

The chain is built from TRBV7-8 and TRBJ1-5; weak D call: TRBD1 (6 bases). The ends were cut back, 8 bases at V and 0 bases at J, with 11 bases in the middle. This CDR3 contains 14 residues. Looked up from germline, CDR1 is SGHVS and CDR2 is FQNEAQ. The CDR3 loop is CASHDRNSNQPQHF. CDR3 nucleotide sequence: TGTGCCAGCCACGACAGGAATAGCAATCAGCCCCAGCATTTT. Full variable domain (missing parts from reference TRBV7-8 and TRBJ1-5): GAGVSQSPRYKVAKRGQDVALRCDPISGHVSLFWYQQALGQGPEFLTYFQNEAQLDKSGLPSDRFFAERPEGSVSTLKIQRTQQEDSAVYLCASHDRNSNQPQHFGDGTRLSIL.

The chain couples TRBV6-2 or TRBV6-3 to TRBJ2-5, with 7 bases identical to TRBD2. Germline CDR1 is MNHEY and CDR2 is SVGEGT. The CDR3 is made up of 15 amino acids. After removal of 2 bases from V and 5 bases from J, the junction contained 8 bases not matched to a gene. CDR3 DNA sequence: TGTGCCAGCAGTTACCACCTAGCGGTTAGTGAGACCCAGTACTTC. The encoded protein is CASSYHLAVSETQYF.

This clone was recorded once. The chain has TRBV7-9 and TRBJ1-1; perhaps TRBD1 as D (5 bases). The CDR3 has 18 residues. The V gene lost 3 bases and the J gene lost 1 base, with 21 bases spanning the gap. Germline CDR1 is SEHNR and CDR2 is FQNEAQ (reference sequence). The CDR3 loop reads CASSFPTGTGGSNTEAFF. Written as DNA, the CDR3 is TGTGCCAGCAGCTTTCCGACCGGGACCGGGGGGTCGAACACTGAAGCTTTCTTT.

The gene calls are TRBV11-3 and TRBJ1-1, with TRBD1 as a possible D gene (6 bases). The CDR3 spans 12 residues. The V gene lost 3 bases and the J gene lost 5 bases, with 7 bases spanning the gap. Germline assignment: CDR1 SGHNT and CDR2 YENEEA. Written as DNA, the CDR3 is TGTGCCAGCAGCTTCAGGGGAACTGAAGCTTTCTTT. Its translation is CASSFRGTEAFF.

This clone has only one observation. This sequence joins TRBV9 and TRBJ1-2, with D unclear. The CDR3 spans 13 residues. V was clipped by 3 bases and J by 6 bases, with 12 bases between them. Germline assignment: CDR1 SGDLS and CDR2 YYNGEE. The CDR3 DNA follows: TGTGCCAGCAGCGAGGGCTACGCGGATGGCTACACCTTC. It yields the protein CASSEGYADGYTF.

CDR3 in DNA: TGTGCCAGCAGGGCGGACGGGAACACTGAAGCTTTCTTT. The encoded protein is CASRADGNTEAFF. This chain uses TRBV28 with TRBJ1-1; no clear D gene. Germline V lookup: CDR1 MDHEN, CDR2 SYDVKM. V lost 6 bases to trimming and J lost 1 base, with 9 bases between them. CDR3 length: 13 residues. Using reference TRBV28 and TRBJ1-1 for the parts outside the CDR3, the full variable domain is DVKVTQSSRYLVKRTGEKVFLECVQDMDHENMFWYRQDPGLGLRLIYFSYDVKMKEKGDIPEGYSVSREKKERFSLILESASTNQTSMYLCASRADGNTEAFFGQGTRLTVV.

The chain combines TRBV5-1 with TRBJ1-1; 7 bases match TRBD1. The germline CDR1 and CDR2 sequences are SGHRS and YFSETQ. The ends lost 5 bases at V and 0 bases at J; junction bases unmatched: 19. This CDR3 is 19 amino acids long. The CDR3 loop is CASRLGFNRGRKLNTEAFF. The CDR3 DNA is TGCGCCAGCAGACTAGGATTTAACAGGGGACGCAAGTTGAACACTGAAGCTTTCTTT.

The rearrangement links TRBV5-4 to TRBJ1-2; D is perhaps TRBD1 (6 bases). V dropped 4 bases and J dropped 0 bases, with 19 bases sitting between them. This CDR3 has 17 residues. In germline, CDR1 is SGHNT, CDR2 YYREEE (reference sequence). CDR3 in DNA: TGTGCCAGCAGCCACCCCGTGGGGGGGGCCGCTAACTATGGCTACACCTTC. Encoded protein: CASSHPVGGAANYGYTF.

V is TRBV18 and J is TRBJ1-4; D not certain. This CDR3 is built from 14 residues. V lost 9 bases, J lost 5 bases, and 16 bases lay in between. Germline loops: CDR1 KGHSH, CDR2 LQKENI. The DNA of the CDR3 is TGTGCCAGTCACAATGGGCTTGTAAATGAAAAACTGTTTTTT. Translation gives CASHNGLVNEKLFF.

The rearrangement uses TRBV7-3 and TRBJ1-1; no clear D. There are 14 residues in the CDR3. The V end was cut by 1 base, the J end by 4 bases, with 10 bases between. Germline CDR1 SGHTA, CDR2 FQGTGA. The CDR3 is CASSLNPRGTEAFF. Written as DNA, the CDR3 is TGTGCCAGCAGCTTAAACCCCCGGGGCACTGAAGCTTTCTTT.

CDR3 loop: CASNLRQGNYGYTF. CDR3 DNA: TGTGCCAGTAACCTTCGCCAGGGTAACTATGGCTACACCTTC. The V and J genes are TRBV19 and TRBJ1-2; tentatively, D is TRBD1 (5 bases). The V gene's germline CDR1 is LNHDA and CDR2 SQIVND (reference sequence). Trimming stripped 7 bases from V and 1 base from J, with 13 bases between. This CDR3 has 14 residues.

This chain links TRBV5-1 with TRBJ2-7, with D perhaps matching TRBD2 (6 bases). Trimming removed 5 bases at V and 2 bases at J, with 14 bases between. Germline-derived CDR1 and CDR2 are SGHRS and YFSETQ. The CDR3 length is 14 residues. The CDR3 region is CASRTAGQAYEQYF. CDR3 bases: TGCGCCAGCAGGACAGCGGGCCAAGCCTACGAGCAGTACTTC.